This TCR beta chain emerged from a study of T-cell memory formation after mild COVID-19. Each CDR3 protein gets one entry after TCRdb re-called the 5' RACE reads with MiXCR. The sample has 65,000 to 95,000 distinct CDR3 sequences, 9.5% to 15% seen once; the top ten hold 41%. CDR1 is SQVTM, CDR2 ANQGSEA, per germline. V lost 8 bases to trimming and J lost 0 bases, with 11 bases between them. CDR3 length: 13 amino acids. This clonotype was detected ten times or more. This TCR was sampled from a man aged 18-30 years who had mild COVID-19 (a few samples of this study predate the infection). Cell type and time point are not known. This rearrangement joins TRBV29-1 to TRBJ2-1; TRBD2 is a possible D gene (6 bases). The sample comprised PBMCs or a T cell subset sorted from them (not recorded which). As DNA, the CDR3 is TGCAGCTCGGGGGTTAGCTCCTACAATGAGCAGTTCTTC. This codes for CSSGVSSYNEQFF.